The 10 T cell receptor beta chains in this list originate from one sample, sequenced in a study of T cell responses to AZD1222 COVID-19 vaccine. Profiled with immunoSEQ multiplex PCR; TCRdb holds only in-frame clones, not every one. The profile shows more than 95,000 clones, roughly 91% of them singletons. The sample was peripheral blood, taken on day 0 of AZD1222 vaccination. Receptors originate from an adult in good health.

The V and J genes are TRBV4-2 and TRBJ2-7; 10 bases match TRBD2. CDR3 length equals 17 residues. Germline V gene data show CDR1 as LGHNA and CDR2 as YNFKEQ. Trimming removed 2 bases from V and 2 bases from J; junction bases left unmatched: 9. The CDR3 DNA is TGTGCCAGCAGCCAAATAGGGGGTACTAGCGGGACCTACGAGCAGTACTTC. It yields the protein CASSQIGGTSGTYEQYF.

The chain uses TRBV24-1 and TRBJ1-1; 7 bases align to TRBD1. The germline CDR1 and CDR2 sequences are KGHDR and SFDVKD. Unmatched junction bases numbered 2, after V lost 2 bases and J lost 0 bases. This CDR3 has 15 residues. This chain's CDR3 is CATSDSGTVNTEAFF. For the CDR3, the DNA is TGTGCCACCAGTGATTCCGGGACAGTGAACACTGAAGCTTTCTTT.

This clone was recorded only once. V and J are TRBV3-1 (or the pseudogene TRBV3-2) and TRBJ2-1; 7 positions agree with TRBD1. This CDR3 contains 14 residues. With 2 bases clipped from V and 8 bases from J, the junction kept 6 bases outside the gene matches. Germline-derived CDR1 and CDR2 are LGHDT and YNNKEL (reference sequence). The chain's CDR3 is CASSQKGAKDEQFF. Written as DNA, the CDR3 is TGTGCCAGCAGCCAAAAGGGGGCTAAGGATGAGCAGTTCTTC.

This clone was seen a single time. The V call is TRBV4-3, the J call TRBJ1-4; the match to TRBD1 covers 7 bases. This CDR3 region has 13 residues. Germline lookup yields CDR1 LGHNA and CDR2 YSLEER. Trimming removed 8 bases from V and 8 bases from J; junction bases left unmatched: 8. CDR3 loop: CASAGQVWEKLFF. The CDR3 DNA is TGCGCCAGCGCCGGACAGGTTTGGGAAAAACTGTTTTTT.

The chain joins TRBV30 to TRBJ2-1; weak D call: TRBD2 (6 bases). Trimming left V 0 bases short and J 8 bases short, with 11 bases between. The germline V gene has CDR1 GTSNPN and CDR2 SVGIG (reference sequence). CDR3 length: 13 residues. CDR3 nucleotide sequence: TGTGCCTGGAGTGTAAACGGGGAGGATGAGCAGTTCTTC. This sequence encodes CAWSVNGEDEQFF.

The chain carries TRBV24-1 and TRBJ1-1; 8 nucleotides align to TRBD1. CDR1 is KGHDR and CDR2 is SFDVKD in the germline V gene. This CDR3 contains 13 residues. With V trimmed by 7 bases and J by 1 base, 1 base remained unmatched. The CDR3 spells CATRGTGNTEAFF. CDR3 DNA sequence: TGTGCCACCAGGGGGACAGGGAACACTGAAGCTTTCTTT.

V usage is TRBV7-2 and J usage is TRBJ1-2, with a possible D match to TRBD1 (5 bases). V lost 5 bases, J lost 3 bases, and 13 bases lay in between. The CDR3 loop spans 14 amino acids. The germline CDR1 and CDR2 sequences are SGHTA and FQGNSA. The CDR3 protein is CASSTSGPYYGYTF. DNA for the CDR3: TGTGCCAGCAGCACATCGGGACCCTACTATGGCTACACCTTC.

V gene TRBV19 combines with J gene TRBJ2-7, with D perhaps matching TRBD1 (5 bases). V lost 4 bases and J 5 bases, leaving 15 bases between the germline ends. The V gene's germline CDR1 is LNHDA and CDR2 SQIVND (reference sequence). This CDR3 is built from 14 residues. The CDR3 here is CASSTATGPHEQYF. As DNA, the CDR3 is TGTGCCAGTAGTACCGCAACAGGTCCCCACGAGCAGTACTTC. The complete variable domain, with remaining parts taken from reference TRBV19 and TRBJ2-7, reads DGGITQSPKYLFRKEGQNVTLSCEQNLNHDAMYWYRQDPGQGLRLIYYSQIVNDFQKGDIAEGYSVSREKKESFPLTVTSAQKNPTAFYLCASSTATGPHEQYFGPGTRLTVT.

The chain is built from TRBV5-1 and TRBJ2-3; D unresolved. V was trimmed by 5 bases and J by 0 bases, leaving 10 bases between them. Germline V CDR1 and CDR2: SGHRS, YFSETQ. This CDR3 has 14 amino acids. CDR3 sequence (DNA): TGCGCCAGCAGGGAAGGCCCTAGCACAGATACGCAGTATTTT. It is translated as CASREGPSTDTQYF. Together with reference TRBV5-1 and TRBJ2-3, the CDR3 gives the full variable domain: KAGVTQTPRYLIKTRGQQVTLSCSPISGHRSVSWYQQTPGQGLQFLFEYFSETQRNKGNFPGRFSGRQFSNSRSEMNVSTLELGDSALYLCASREGPSTDTQYFGPGTRLTVL.

V usage is TRBV6-2 or TRBV6-3 and J usage is TRBJ2-6; the D is unclear. Trimming pared 1 base from V and 1 base from J, leaving 5 bases between. This CDR3 is built from 15 residues. Germline CDR1 and CDR2: MNHEY and SVGEGT. The CDR3 region is CASSYFDSGANVLTF. The CDR3 region has the DNA TGTGCCAGCAGTTACTTTGATTCTGGGGCCAACGTCCTGACTTTC.